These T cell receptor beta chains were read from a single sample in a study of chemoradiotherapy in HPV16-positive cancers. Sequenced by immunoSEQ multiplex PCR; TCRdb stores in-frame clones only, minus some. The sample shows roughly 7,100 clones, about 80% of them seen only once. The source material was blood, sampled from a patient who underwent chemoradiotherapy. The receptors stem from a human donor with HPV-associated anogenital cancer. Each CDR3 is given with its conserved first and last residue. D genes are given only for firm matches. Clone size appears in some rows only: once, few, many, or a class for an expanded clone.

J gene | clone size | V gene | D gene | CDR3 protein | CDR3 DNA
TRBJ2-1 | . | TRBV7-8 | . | CASSPPGPGEQFF | TGTGCCAGCAGCCCTCCGGGACCCGGTGAGCAGTTCTTC
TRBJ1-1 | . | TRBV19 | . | CATGKSVERNTEAFF | TGTGCCACCGGTAAGTCGGTAGAAAGGAACACTGAAGCTTTCTTT
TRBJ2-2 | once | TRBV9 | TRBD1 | CASSLSPGQGISGELFF | TGTGCCAGCAGCTTGAGCCCGGGACAGGGGATTTCCGGGGAGCTGTTTTTT
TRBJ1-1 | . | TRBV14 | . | CASSQVGGAFTEAFF | TGTGCCAGCAGCCAAGTGGGGGGCGCATTCACTGAAGCTTTCTTT
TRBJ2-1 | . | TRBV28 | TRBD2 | CASSPTSGGGYNEQFF | TGTGCCAGCAGCCCGACTAGCGGGGGGGGGTACAATGAGCAGTTCTTC
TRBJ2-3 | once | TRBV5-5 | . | CASSGLSSTDTQYF | TGTGCCAGCAGCGGGCTATCTAGCACAGATACGCAGTATTTT
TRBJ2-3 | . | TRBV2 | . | CASSELPRMEADTQYF | TGTGCCAGCAGTGAACTGCCTCGTATGGAGGCAGATACGCAGTATTTT
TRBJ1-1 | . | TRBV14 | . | CASASSGPEAFF | TGTGCCAGCGCCTCTTCCGGACCTGAAGCTTTCTTT
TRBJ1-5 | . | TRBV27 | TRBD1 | CASSPGTGGNQPQHF | TGTGCCAGCAGTCCTGGGACAGGGGGTAATCAGCCCCAGCATTTT
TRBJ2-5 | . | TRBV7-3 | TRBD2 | CASRPSGGAEETQYF | TGTGCCAGCAGGCCCAGCGGGGGGGCAGAAGAGACCCAGTACTTC
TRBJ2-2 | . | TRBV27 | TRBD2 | CASSLIGGGTGELFF | TGTGCCAGCAGTTTAATCGGCGGGGGCACCGGGGAGCTGTTTTTT
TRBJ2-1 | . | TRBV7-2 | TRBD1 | CASSSGTGGIYEQFF | TGTGCCAGCAGCTCCGGGACAGGGGGTATCTATGAGCAGTTCTTC
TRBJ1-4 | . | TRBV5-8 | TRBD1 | CASSSGDRGDEKLFF | TGTGCCAGCAGCTCGGGGGACAGGGGCGACGAAAAACTGTTTTTT
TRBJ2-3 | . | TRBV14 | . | CASSPTWGRTDTQYF | TGTGCCAGCAGCCCCACGTGGGGCCGCACAGATACGCAGTATTTT
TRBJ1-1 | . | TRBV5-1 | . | CASSLAAYRSRPGVNTEAFF | TGCGCCAGCAGCTTGGCGGCCTATAGGTCAAGGCCGGGGGTAAACACTGAAGCTTTCTTT
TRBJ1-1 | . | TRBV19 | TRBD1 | CASSTAKDRSLMNTEAFF | TGTGCCAGTAGTACCGCAAAGGACAGGAGTTTAATGAACACTGAAGCTTTCTTT
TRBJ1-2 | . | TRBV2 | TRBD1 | CASSEAGTGGYGYTF | TGTGCCAGCAGTGAAGCCGGGACAGGGGGCTATGGCTACACCTTC
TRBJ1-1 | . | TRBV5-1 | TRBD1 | CASSRDRGTPEAFF | TGCGCCAGCAGCAGGGACAGGGGGACGCCTGAAGCTTTCTTT
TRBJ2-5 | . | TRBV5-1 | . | CASSLEVQETQYF | TGCGCCAGCAGCTTGGAAGTTCAAGAGACCCAGTACTTC
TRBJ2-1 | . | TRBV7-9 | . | CASSLNQVPNEQFF | TGTGCCAGCAGCTTAAATCAGGTTCCCAATGAGCAGTTCTTC
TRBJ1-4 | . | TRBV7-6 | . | CASSQRGFREKLFF | TGTGCCAGCAGTCAACGGGGATTTAGGGAAAAACTGTTTTTT
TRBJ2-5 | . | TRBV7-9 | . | CASSFRDDQTQYF | TGTGCCAGCAGCTTTCGGGACGATCAGACCCAGTACTTC
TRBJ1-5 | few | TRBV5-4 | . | CASSLGGDQPQHF | TGTGCCAGCAGCTTGGGCGGGGATCAGCCCCAGCATTTT
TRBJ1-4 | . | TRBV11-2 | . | CASSLGGSRPEKLFF | TGTGCCAGCAGCTTAGGGGGGTCACGACCTGAAAAACTGTTTTTT
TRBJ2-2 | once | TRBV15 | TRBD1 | CATSITGVWAGELFF | TGTGCCACCAGCATTACAGGGGTTTGGGCCGGGGAGCTGTTTTTT
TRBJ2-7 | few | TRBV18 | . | CASSPPRGGPYEQYF | TGTGCCAGCTCACCACCTAGGGGAGGTCCCTACGAGCAGTACTTC
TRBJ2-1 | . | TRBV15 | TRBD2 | CATSRVAGGPGEQFF | TGTGCCACCAGCAGGGTAGCGGGGGGGCCGGGTGAGCAGTTCTTC
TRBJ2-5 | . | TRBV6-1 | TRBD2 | CASSEEAGGQETQYF | TGTGCCAGCAGTGAAGAAGCGGGGGGGCAAGAGACCCAGTACTTC
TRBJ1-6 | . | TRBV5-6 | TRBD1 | CASSFAGTGRPSSPLHF | TGTGCCAGCAGCTTCGCCGGGACAGGGAGGCCCAGCTCACCCCTCCACTTT
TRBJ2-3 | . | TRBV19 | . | CASSILGEIGTDTQYF | TGTGCCAGTAGTATTTTAGGGGAAATAGGCACAGATACGCAGTATTTT
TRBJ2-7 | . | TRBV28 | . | CAKNILGQGKSYEQYF | TGTGCCAAGAATATTCTGGGGCAGGGAAAATCCTACGAGCAGTACTTC
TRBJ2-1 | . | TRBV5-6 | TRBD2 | CASSLYGGISYNEQFF | TGTGCCAGCAGCTTATACGGGGGGATCTCCTACAATGAGCAGTTCTTC
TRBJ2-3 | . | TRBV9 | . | CASSVGPSTDTQYF | TGTGCCAGCAGCGTAGGTCCTAGCACAGATACGCAGTATTTT
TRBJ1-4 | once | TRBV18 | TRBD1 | CASSDRVEEKLFF | TGTGCCAGCTCGGACAGGGTTGAGGAAAAACTGTTTTTT
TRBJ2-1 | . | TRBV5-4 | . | CASSFHGGAYNEQFF | TGTGCCAGCAGCTTTCATGGGGGCGCCTACAATGAGCAGTTCTTC
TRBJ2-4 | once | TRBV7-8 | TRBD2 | CASSSPSEGTSGGYIQYF | TGTGCCAGCAGCTCCCCCTCGGAAGGGACTAGCGGGGGTTACATTCAGTACTTC
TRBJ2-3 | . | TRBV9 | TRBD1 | CASSVGQGPASRDTQYF | TGTGCCAGCAGCGTAGGACAGGGGCCGGCTAGCCGGGATACGCAGTATTTT